The present entry profiles one T cell receptor (beta chain) with its context. Per the original methods: From reference gene primer amplification, estimates of nucleated cell counts were derived. Profiling relied on immunoSEQ multiplex PCR, and the TCRdb table lists in-frame clones only, not all of them. Clone size and V and J calls were adopted from that table, with D and trimming inferred from the DNA. Here the sample spans 95,000 to 110,000 clones, approximately 90% being singletons. This sample was included in a study of blood T cell repertoires in COVID-19. Study-level background: COVID-19 samples collected from the United States, Italy and Spain covered acute and convalescent phases. Sample material is recorded as cDNA or gDNA derived from T cells, B-cell-depleted T cells, or PBMCs.

This CDR3 comprises 13 residues. Trimming took 4 bases from V and 3 from J; bases not matched to a gene: 1. This chain links TRBV12-3 or TRBV12-4 with TRBJ2-3; 7 bases align to TRBD1. This TCR came from a man aged 45 to 65 with active or convalescent COVID-19. The material sequenced was peripheral blood. The chain's CDR3 is CASSSTGTDTQYF. Here the CDR3 DNA reads TGTGCCAGCAGTTCGACAGGGACAGATACGCAGTATTTT.